Below are 25 T cell receptor beta chains sequenced from a single sample in a study of CD8 T cells in Susac syndrome. RNA, at about 0.45 to 1 ug, was reverse transcribed with random hexamers. TCRdb called the immunoSEQ multiplex PCR reads again in MiXCR, with one record for every CDR3 protein. This sample has roughly 150,000 distinct CDR3 sequences, with 90% to 95% found just once. Material for sequencing was CD4+ T cells from PBMCs. All receptors derive from a human donor with Susac syndrome.

The chain is built from TRBV5-8 and TRBJ1-5; the D is unclear. Germline loops: CDR1 SGHTS, CDR2 YDEGEE. With 4 bases removed from V and 5 bases from J, the gap between germline ends came to 13 bases. This CDR3 has 14 amino acids. CDR3 loop: CASSQWGGHQPQHF. The CDR3 coding sequence is TGTGCCAGCAGCCAGTGGGGAGGCCATCAGCCCCAGCATTTT.

The V gene is TRBV29-1, the J gene TRBJ2-3, with 8 bases aligning to TRBD1. CDR3 length: 13 residues. CDR1 is SQVTM, CDR2 ANQGSEA, per germline. The ends lost 7 bases at V and 4 bases at J; junction bases unmatched: 7. In DNA, the CDR3 is TGCAGCGGTCAGGGGGCGCAAGCAGATACGCAGTATTTT. Translated, it gives CSGQGAQADTQYF.

This clonotype was seen only once. Mismatch with germline at one junction end may stem from a read error. This chain uses TRBV20-1 with TRBJ1-2, with D perhaps TRBD1 (6 bases). Germline V lookup: CDR1 DFQATT, CDR2 SNEGSKA (reference sequence). The CDR3 is 13 amino acids. CDR3 DNA: TGCAGTGCCAGAGACCGAGGGGGCTATGGCTACACCTTC. This codes for CSARDRGGYGYTF.

The chain joins TRBV20-1 to TRBJ1-5; 7 nucleotides match TRBD1. The CDR3 contains 16 residues. V lost 6 bases, J lost 6 bases, and 17 bases stayed unmatched. CDR1 and CDR2 (germline): DFQATT, SNEGSKA (reference sequence). CDR3 sequence reads: CSAVANRDSKGQPQHF. The CDR3 bases are TGCAGTGCCGTGGCCAACCGGGACAGTAAAGGTCAGCCCCAGCATTTT.

This sequence joins TRBV28 and TRBJ1-2, with D perhaps matching TRBD1 (5 bases). Germline V gene lookup returns CDR1 MDHEN and CDR2 SYDVKM. The CDR3 extends over 15 amino acids. The V end lost 7 bases, the J end lost 2 bases, and 17 bases lay between the germline ends. CDR3 protein: CASTPGGGKNYGYTF. The CDR3 DNA sequence: TGTGCCAGCACTCCCGGGGGGGGGAAGAACTATGGCTACACCTTC.

This chain joins TRBV9 and TRBJ2-3, with TRBD2 as a possible D gene (6 bases). CDR1 and CDR2 (germline): SGDLS, YYNGEE. The V end lost 4 bases, the J end lost 9 bases, and 18 bases lay between the germline ends. The CDR3 spans 14 residues. This CDR3 reads CASSFGTPGKTQYF. CDR3 DNA sequence: TGTGCCAGCAGCTTCGGGACTCCCGGTAAGACGCAGTATTTT.

The chain combines TRBV29-1 with TRBJ1-1, with no clear D. With 3 bases removed from V and 2 bases from J, the gap between germline ends came to 7 bases. The CDR3 has 12 amino acids. In germline, CDR1 is SQVTM, CDR2 ANQGSEA. CDR3 DNA sequence: TGCAGCGTTGATGGCAGTAACACTGAAGCTTTCTTT. Encoded protein: CSVDGSNTEAFF.

About this clonotype itself: The junction does not match germline at one end; this may be a read error. CDR3 nucleotide sequence: TGTGCCAGCTCACCGGGGGACAGGGGGCGTAGCGATCAGCCCCAGCATTTT. Translation: CASSPGDRGRSDQPQHF. The rearrangement uses TRBV18 and TRBJ1-5; 12 bases are shared with TRBD1. CDR3 size: 17 residues. CDR1 is KGHSH and CDR2 is LQKENI in the germline V gene.

This clonotype was seen once. The V and J genes are TRBV7-9 and TRBJ2-7, with D tentatively TRBD1 or TRBD2 (5 bases each). Germline V lookup: CDR1 SEHNR, CDR2 FQNEAQ (reference sequence). The V and J ends lost 6 bases and 2 bases respectively, with 14 bases between them. This CDR3 spans 14 amino acids. The CDR3 spells CASSRSGTAYEQYF. CDR3 in DNA: TGTGCCAGCAGTCGCTCCGGGACCGCCTACGAGCAGTACTTC.

The chain is built from TRBV20-1 and TRBJ1-4, with no clear D. Trimming stripped 5 bases from V and 4 bases from J, with 14 bases between. CDR1 and CDR2 (germline): DFQATT, SNEGSKA (reference sequence). There are 14 residues in the CDR3. The CDR3 is CSASDLGGNEKLFF. The CDR3 nucleotides are TGCAGTGCTTCAGACCTGGGAGGTAATGAAAAACTGTTTTTT.

The chain employs TRBV9 and TRBJ2-1, with a possible D match to TRBD2 (6 bases). The CDR3 is 16 amino acids. Germline V lookup: CDR1 SGDLS, CDR2 YYNGEE. V lost 0 bases, J lost 0 bases, and 10 bases lay in between. This CDR3 reads CASSVAETSSYNEQFF. For the CDR3, the DNA is TGTGCCAGCAGCGTAGCCGAGACTAGCTCCTACAATGAGCAGTTCTTC.

This chain uses TRBV7-6 with TRBJ2-5, with a possible D match to TRBD2 (6 bases). Per germline, CDR1 SGHVS and CDR2 FNYEAQ. Trimming cost V 5 bases and J 5 bases, with 21 bases left between them. The length of the CDR3 is 16 residues. CDR3 DNA sequence: TGTGCCAGCAGCCCACGTTTGGCGGGGACTGGGGAGACCCAGTACTTC. It codes for CASSPRLAGTGETQYF.

The chain couples TRBV29-1 to TRBJ2-3, with D perhaps TRBD2 (6 bases). Germline loops: CDR1 SQVTM, CDR2 ANQGSEA. The V gene lost 7 bases and the J gene lost 5 bases, with 10 bases spanning the gap. This CDR3 contains 11 residues. The CDR3 nucleotides are TGCAGCGGTGCCGGGGGAGATACGCAGTATTTT. Amino acids: CSGAGGDTQYF.

The chain employs TRBV2 and TRBJ2-2, with 9 bases aligning to TRBD1. The J segment lost 2 bases and the V segment lost 6 bases, leaving 4 bases of the junction unmatched. From germline, CDR1 is SNHLY and CDR2 FYNNEI. The CDR3 loop spans 15 amino acids. CDR3 nucleotide sequence: TGTGCCAGCAGGGGGACAGGGAGAAACACCGGGGAGCTGTTTTTT. It encodes CASRGTGRNTGELFF. The complete variable domain, with remaining parts taken from reference TRBV2 and TRBJ2-2, reads EPEVTQTPSHQVTQMGQEVILRCVPISNHLYFYWYRQILGQKVEFLVSFYNNEISEKSEIFDDQFSVERPDGSNFTLKIRSTKLEDSAMYFCASRGTGRNTGELFFGEGSRLTVL.

This clonotype was picked up one time. V is TRBV14 and J is TRBJ2-1, with 8 positions matching TRBD2. V trimming: 3 bases; J trimming: 4 bases; junction bases outside the gene matches: 2. The germline CDR1 and CDR2 sequences are SGHDN and FVKESK. The CDR3 consists of 14 residues. The CDR3 DNA is TGTGCCAGCAGCCACAGCGGGGGTTACAATGAGCAGTTCTTC. This gives the protein CASSHSGGYNEQFF.

The gene calls are TRBV2 and TRBJ2-7; D unresolved. Germline V gene data show CDR1 as SNHLY and CDR2 as FYNNEI. There are 13 residues in the CDR3. The ends were cut back, 8 bases at V and 2 bases at J, with 13 bases in the middle. Written as DNA, the CDR3 is TGTGCCAGCGCCGGGTCCTTTCCCTACGAGCAGTACTTC. Amino acids: CASAGSFPYEQYF.

The rearrangement links TRBV25-1 to TRBJ2-3; D is unclear. CDR1 MGHDK and CDR2 SYGVNS come from the germline V gene. The germline V and J ends were trimmed by 1 base and 2 bases, with 13 bases remaining between them. The CDR3 length is 16 residues. The CDR3 sequence: CASSEFEQRVTDTQYF. The CDR3 DNA reads TGTGCCAGCAGTGAATTTGAACAGCGAGTCACAGATACGCAGTATTTT.

This chain uses TRBV29-1 with TRBJ1-1; no clear D. This CDR3 has 12 residues. The V and J ends lost 5 bases and 3 bases respectively, with 10 bases between them. CDR1 and CDR2 (germline): SQVTM, ANQGSEA. The CDR3 DNA is TGCAGCGTTTCTCCTCCGGACACTGAAGCTTTCTTT. Protein product: CSVSPPDTEAFF.

DNA for the CDR3: TGTGCCAGCAGCCAAGTAGGGGGGGGGCTTTCCACAGATACGCAGTATTTT. This gives the protein CASSQVGGGLSTDTQYF. This chain connects TRBV5-4 to TRBJ2-3, with D maybe TRBD2 (7 bases). The germline V gene encodes CDR1 SGHNT and CDR2 YYREEE (reference sequence). The ends were cut back, 4 bases at V and 2 bases at J, with 20 bases in the middle. The length of the CDR3 is 17 residues.

This clonotype was seen once. The CDR3 nucleotides are TGTGCCAGCGGAGGGCGATGGGGAGAGACCCAGTACTTC. Its protein is CASGGRWGETQYF. This chain connects TRBV6-2 or TRBV6-3 to TRBJ2-5, with a weak D call TRBD2 (6 bases). The CDR3 has 13 amino acids. Germline CDR1 MNHEY, CDR2 SVGEGT. With 8 bases removed from V and 4 bases from J, the gap between germline ends came to 14 bases.

The CDR3: CASSRGTSTDTQYF. The CDR3 DNA reads as TGTGCCAGCAGCCGAGGGACTAGCACAGATACGCAGTATTTT. This chain joins TRBV27 and TRBJ2-3; possibly TRBD2 for D (6 bases). Germline V lookup: CDR1 MNHEY, CDR2 SMNVEV (reference sequence). This CDR3 is built from 14 residues. Trimming shortened V by 6 bases and J by 0 bases, and 10 bases separated the two germline ends.

V and J are TRBV20-1 and TRBJ2-5; D may be TRBD1 or TRBD2 (5 bases each). The CDR3 contains 14 residues. Deletions cut 4 bases from V and 1 base from J, with 13 bases between. Germline V gene lookup returns CDR1 DFQATT and CDR2 SNEGSKA (reference sequence). The CDR3 region has the DNA TGCAGTGCTATTAACTCCGGGGCCCAAGAGACCCAGTACTTC. It yields the protein CSAINSGAQETQYF.

The gene calls are TRBV4-2 and TRBJ1-1, with 7 bases identical to TRBD1. Germline lookup yields CDR1 LGHNA and CDR2 YNFKEQ. The CDR3 has 15 residues. Trimming cost V 5 bases and J 5 bases; bases outside gene matches: 11. CDR3 sequence (DNA): TGTGCCAGCAGCGCTCATCCGGGACAGAATACTGAAGCTTTCTTT. This sequence encodes CASSAHPGQNTEAFF.

The table lists this clonotype with a count of one. CDR3 loop: CASSFRGPPHSGANVLTF. Written as DNA, the CDR3 is TGTGCCAGCAGTTTCCGAGGACCCCCTCACTCTGGGGCCAACGTCCTGACTTTC. The chain uses TRBV27 and TRBJ2-6; unclear D gene. Germline CDR1 MNHEY, CDR2 SMNVEV (reference sequence). CDR3 size: 18 residues. V lost 3 bases and J lost 0, with 15 bases in between.

This chain connects TRBV5-1 to TRBJ2-7; TRBD1 might be the D (6 bases). CDR1 is SGHRS, CDR2 YFSETQ, per germline. The CDR3 has 15 residues. The ends were cut back, 8 bases at V and 0 bases at J, with 18 bases in the middle. Here the CDR3 reads CASTTGTLYSYEQYF. The CDR3 DNA sequence: TGCGCCAGTACCACAGGGACCCTGTACTCCTACGAGCAGTACTTC. The full variable domain, with the rest looked up from reference TRBV5-1 and TRBJ2-7, is KAGVTQTPRYLIKTRGQQVTLSCSPISGHRSVSWYQQTPGQGLQFLFEYFSETQRNKGNFPGRFSGRQFSNSRSEMNVSTLELGDSALYLCASTTGTLYSYEQYFGPGTRLTVT.